The 9 T cell receptor beta chains listed next were all sequenced from one sample in a study of blood T cell repertoires in COVID-19. The protocol was immunoSEQ multiplex PCR, while the TCRdb copy is restricted to in-frame clones and leaves out a portion. In the table there are roughly 320,000 clones, around 86% of which are singletons. Source material: peripheral blood. The source is a man between 65 and 79 years old with acute or convalescent COVID-19.

J is TRBJ1-5 and V is TRBV19; D is ambiguous. The CDR3 consists of 13 residues. Trimming removed 3 bases at V and 3 bases at J, with 6 bases between. In germline, CDR1 is LNHDA, CDR2 SQIVND (reference sequence). CDR3: CASSIQDNQPQHF. The CDR3 DNA reads TGTGCCAGTAGTATCCAGGACAATCAGCCCCAGCATTTT. The whole variable domain, remainder taken from reference TRBV19 and TRBJ1-5, is DGGITQSPKYLFRKEGQNVTLSCEQNLNHDAMYWYRQDPGQGLRLIYYSQIVNDFQKGDIAEGYSVSREKKESFPLTVTSAQKNPTAFYLCASSIQDNQPQHFGDGTRLSIL.

The V gene is TRBV10-3, the J gene TRBJ2-2; the match to TRBD2 covers 9 bases. V dropped 5 bases and J dropped 0; count of bases not matched to a gene: 7. Germline lookup yields CDR1 ENHRY and CDR2 SYGVKD. The CDR3 is 17 residues long. This CDR3 reads CAISSGTSTSNTGELFF. The CDR3 bases are TGTGCCATCAGTTCCGGGACTAGCACCTCGAACACCGGGGAGCTGTTTTTT.

This sequence joins TRBV29-1 and TRBJ2-3; D possibly corresponds to TRBD1 (5 bases). The CDR3 has 13 residues. Germline V gene sequence: CDR1 SQVTM, CDR2 ANQGSEA. V lost 5 bases and J lost 5, with 14 bases in between. The CDR3 DNA is TGCAGCGTTAGAGTCAGGGAAATAGATACGCAGTATTTT. Translated, it gives CSVRVREIDTQYF.

The J gene is TRBJ1-2, the V gene TRBV28; TRBD1 might be the D (6 bases). Trimming pared 3 bases from V and 0 bases from J, leaving 14 bases between. The CDR3 runs 16 residues. Germline loops: CDR1 MDHEN, CDR2 SYDVKM. This CDR3 is CASSFPRGQPNYGYTF. In DNA, the CDR3 is TGTGCCAGCAGTTTCCCCAGGGGTCAGCCTAACTATGGCTACACCTTC.

CDR3 in DNA: TGTGCCAGCAGTTTGGGACAAACATACGAGCAGTACTTC. This translates into CASSLGQTYEQYF. The V gene is TRBV6-2 or TRBV6-3, the J gene TRBJ2-7, with D tentatively TRBD1 (6 bases). The CDR3 extends over 13 amino acids. The germline gives CDR1 MNHEY, CDR2 SVGEGT. V lost 4 bases and J 4 bases, leaving 11 bases between the germline ends.

V gene TRBV13 combines with J gene TRBJ2-1; 8 nucleotides match TRBD2. Germline V gives CDR1 PRHDT, CDR2 FYEKMQ (reference sequence). After removal of 5 bases from V and 4 bases from J, the junction contained 10 bases not matched to a gene. The CDR3 consists of 16 residues. CDR3 DNA sequence: TGTGCCAGCAGCGCCGCCACTAGCGGATTTTACAATGAGCAGTTCTTC. Protein: CASSAATSGFYNEQFF.

The chain links TRBV19 to TRBJ1-4; a weak D match, TRBD1 (5 bases). This CDR3 comprises 14 residues. Germline V gene sequence: CDR1 LNHDA, CDR2 SQIVND (reference sequence). Trimming removed 5 bases from V and 1 base from J, with 8 bases in between. This CDR3 reads CASSAQGTNEKLFF. CDR3 nucleotides: TGTGCCAGTAGTGCCCAGGGAACTAATGAAAAACTGTTTTTT.

The J gene is TRBJ1-5, the V gene TRBV6-5; D gene uncertain. This CDR3 is built from 14 residues. Germline V gives CDR1 MNHEY, CDR2 SVGAGI. With 6 bases removed from V and 0 bases from J, the gap between germline ends came to 9 bases. The CDR3, as DNA: TGTGCCAGCAGCCGAGACACTAGCAATCAGCCCCAGCATTTT. The encoded protein is CASSRDTSNQPQHF.

The chain recombines TRBV28 with TRBJ1-4; TRBD1 is a possible D gene (5 bases). In germline, CDR1 is MDHEN, CDR2 SYDVKM. V lost 8 bases, J lost 3 bases, and 19 bases lay in between. The CDR3 spans 16 residues. CDR3 coding DNA: TGTGCCAGCCAAAATGCTAAGGGGTCGTCTAATGAAAAACTGTTTTTT. The encoded protein is CASQNAKGSSNEKLFF. The whole variable domain, filled in from reference TRBV28 and TRBJ1-4, reads DVKVTQSSRYLVKRTGEKVFLECVQDMDHENMFWYRQDPGLGLRLIYFSYDVKMKEKGDIPEGYSVSREKKERFSLILESASTNQTSMYLCASQNAKGSSNEKLFFGSGTQLSVL.